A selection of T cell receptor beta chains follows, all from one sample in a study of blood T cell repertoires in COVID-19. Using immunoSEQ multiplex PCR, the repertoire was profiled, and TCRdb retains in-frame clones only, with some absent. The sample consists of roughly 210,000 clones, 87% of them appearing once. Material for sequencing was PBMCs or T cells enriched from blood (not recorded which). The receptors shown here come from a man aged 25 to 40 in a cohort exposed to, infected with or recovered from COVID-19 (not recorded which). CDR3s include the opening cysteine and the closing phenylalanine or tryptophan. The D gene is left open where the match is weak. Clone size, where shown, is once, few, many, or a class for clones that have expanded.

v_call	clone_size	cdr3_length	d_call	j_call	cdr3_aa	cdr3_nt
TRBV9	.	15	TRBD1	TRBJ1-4	CASSLEGQTNEKLFF	TGTGCCAGCAGCTTAGAGGGACAGACTAATGAAAAACTGTTTTTT
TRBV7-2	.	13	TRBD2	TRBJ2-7	CASAGLAGDEQYF	TGTGCCAGCGCCGGACTAGCGGGAGACGAGCAGTACTTC
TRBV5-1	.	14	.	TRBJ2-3	CASSLGQERGTQYF	TGCGCCAGCAGCTTGGGGCAGGAACGGGGTACGCAGTATTTT
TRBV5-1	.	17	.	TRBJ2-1	CASSPPGGGTPYNEQFF	TGCGCCAGCAGCCCCCCGGGGGGCGGGACACCGTACAATGAGCAGTTCTTC
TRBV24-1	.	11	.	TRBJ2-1	CATSRDTEQFF	TGTGCCACCAGTCGGGATACTGAGCAGTTCTTC
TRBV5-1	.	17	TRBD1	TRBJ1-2	CASSPPLPGQGPYGYTF	TGCGCCAGCAGCCCCCCATTACCGGGACAGGGCCCTTATGGCTACACCTTC
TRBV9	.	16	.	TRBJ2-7	CASSVRDRGASYEQYF	TGTGCCAGCAGCGTTAGGGACCGCGGGGCGTCCTACGAGCAGTACTTC
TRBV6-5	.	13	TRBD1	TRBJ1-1	CASSSTGGTEAFF	TGTGCCAGCAGCTCTACAGGGGGCACTGAAGCTTTCTTT
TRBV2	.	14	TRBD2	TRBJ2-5	CASRRAGGGETQYF	TGTGCCAGCAGGAGAGCGGGAGGGGGCGAGACCCAGTACTTC
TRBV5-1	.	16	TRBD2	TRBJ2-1	CASSSVPLAEPNEQFF	TGCGCCAGCAGCTCAGTGCCCCTAGCGGAGCCCAATGAGCAGTTCTTC
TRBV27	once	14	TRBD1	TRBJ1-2	CASSRIGTVGGYTF	TGTGCCAGCAGTCGAATCGGGACAGTTGGTGGCTACACCTTC
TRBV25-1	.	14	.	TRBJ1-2	CASTQGRVLDGYTF	TGTGCCAGCACCCAGGGGCGGGTTCTTGATGGCTACACCTTC
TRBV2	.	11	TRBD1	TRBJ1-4	CATGQVEKLFF	TGTGCCACCGGACAGGTTGAAAAACTGTTTTTT
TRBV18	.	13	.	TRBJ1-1	CASQRSENTEAFF	TGTGCCAGCCAAAGGAGCGAAAACACTGAAGCTTTCTTT
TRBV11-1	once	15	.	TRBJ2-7	CASSLNIGSPYEQYF	TGTGCCAGCAGCTTAAATATTGGGAGTCCCTACGAGCAGTACTTC
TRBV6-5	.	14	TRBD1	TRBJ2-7	CASSWGTGVYEQYF	TGTGCCAGCAGTTGGGGGACAGGGGTCTACGAGCAGTACTTC
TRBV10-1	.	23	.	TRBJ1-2	CASSELVLVGAVWRTIRRNGYTF	TGCGCCAGCAGTGAGCTCGTCTTAGTTGGGGCGGTGTGGAGAACGATCCGGCGCAATGGCTACACCTTC
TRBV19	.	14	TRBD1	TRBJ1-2	CASSKETGYYGYTF	TGTGCCAGTAGTAAGGAGACAGGGTACTATGGCTACACCTTC
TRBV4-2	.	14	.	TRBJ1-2	CASSSPDRSYGYTF	TGTGCCAGCAGCTCACCGGACAGAAGCTATGGCTACACCTTC
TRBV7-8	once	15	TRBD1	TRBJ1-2	CASSLSRGLQYGYTF	TGTGCCAGCAGCTTATCCAGGGGGCTACAGTATGGCTACACCTTC
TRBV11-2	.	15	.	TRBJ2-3	CASSLTPVTGDTQYF	TGTGCCAGCAGCCTCACCCCGGTGACGGGAGATACGCAGTATTTT
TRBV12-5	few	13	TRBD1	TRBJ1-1	CATTRQGFTEAFF	TGTGCTACTACACGACAGGGATTCACTGAAGCTTTCTTT
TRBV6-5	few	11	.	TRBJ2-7	CASIISYEQYF	TGTGCCAGCATCATTTCCTACGAGCAGTACTTC
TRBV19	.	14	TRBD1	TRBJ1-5	CASSKGRGHQPQHF	TGTGCCAGTAGTAAGGGCAGGGGGCATCAGCCCCAGCATTTT
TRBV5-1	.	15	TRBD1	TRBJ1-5	CASSLEGTGRQPQHF	TGCGCCAGCAGCTTGGAAGGGACAGGGCGTCAGCCCCAGCATTTT
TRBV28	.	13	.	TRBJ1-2	CASSLTGTSGYTF	TGTGCCAGCAGTCTAACCGGGACAAGCGGCTACACCTTC
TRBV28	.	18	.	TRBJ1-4	CASSGPTRQRPTNEKLFF	TGTGCCAGCTCCGGCCCCACCCGACAGCGCCCAACTAATGAAAAACTGTTTTTT
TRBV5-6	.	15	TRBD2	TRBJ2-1	CASSFPSGSRDEQFF	TGTGCCAGCAGCTTCCCTAGCGGGAGTAGGGATGAGCAGTTCTTC
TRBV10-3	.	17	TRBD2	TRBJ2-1	CAISENPSGRAGDEQFF	TGTGCCATCAGTGAAAACCCCAGCGGGAGGGCCGGAGATGAGCAGTTCTTC
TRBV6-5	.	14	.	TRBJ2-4	CASHKGGAKNIQYF	TGTGCCAGCCACAAAGGGGGAGCCAAAAACATTCAGTACTTC
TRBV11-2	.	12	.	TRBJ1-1	CASTPRGTEAFF	TGTGCCAGCACCCCAAGGGGGACTGAAGCTTTCTTT
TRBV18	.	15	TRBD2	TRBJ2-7	CASSPLRTSYDEQYF	TGTGCCAGCTCACCACTTCGGACTAGCTACGACGAGCAGTACTTC
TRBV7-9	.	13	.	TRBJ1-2	CASSIGEGYGYTF	TGTGCCAGCAGTATCGGGGAAGGCTATGGCTACACCTTC
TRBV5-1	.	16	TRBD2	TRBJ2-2	CASSRGLAGDPGELFF	TGCGCCAGCAGCCGCGGACTAGCGGGAGACCCCGGGGAGCTGTTTTTT
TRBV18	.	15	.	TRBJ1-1	CASSPATGQNTEAFF	TGTGCCAGCTCTCCTGCGACGGGACAGAACACTGAAGCTTTCTTT
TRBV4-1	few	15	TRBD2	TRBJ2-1	CASRGSGISYNEQFF	TGCGCCAGCAGAGGGAGCGGGATATCCTACAATGAGCAGTTCTTC
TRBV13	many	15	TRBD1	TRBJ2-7	CASSLTGGTLGEQYF	TGTGCCAGCAGCTTAACAGGGGGCACCCTAGGGGAGCAGTACTTC
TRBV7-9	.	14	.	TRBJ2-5	CASNSPFNPETQYF	TGTGCCAGCAACTCCCCGTTTAATCCAGAGACCCAGTACTTC
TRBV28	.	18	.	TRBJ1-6	CASSFWSPPEKFNSPLHF	TGTGCCAGCAGTTTTTGGAGCCCCCCAGAGAAGTTTAATTCACCCCTCCACTTT
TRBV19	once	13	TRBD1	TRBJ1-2	CASSWDRDYGYTF	TGTGCCAGTAGCTGGGACAGGGACTATGGCTACACCTTC
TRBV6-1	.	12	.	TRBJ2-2	CASSELRGELFF	TGTGCCAGCAGTGAATTGAGGGGGGAGCTGTTTTTT
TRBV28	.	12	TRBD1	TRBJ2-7	CAGSSGGYEQYF	TGTGCCGGCTCGTCAGGGGGCTACGAGCAGTACTTC